The 21 T cell receptor beta chains listed next were all sequenced from one sample in a study of cytomegalovirus exposure and HLA in healthy donors. The PCR employed 60 Vbeta primers together with 13 Jbeta primers. Assay: immunoSEQ multiplex PCR; the TCRdb copy retains only in-frame clones and omits some. The data show fewer than 250,000 clones, less than 85% seen once. Sequencing was carried out using PBMCs. Every receptor here comes from a man aged 25 to 40 in good health and CMV-seropositive.

The V and J genes are TRBV7-9 and TRBJ1-5, with 8 nucleotides matching TRBD1. V lost 3 bases and J lost 5; bases outside the gene matches: 6. The CDR3 loop spans 15 amino acids. Looked up from germline, CDR1 is SEHNR and CDR2 is FQNEAQ (reference sequence). CDR3 bases: TGTGCCAGCAGCTTCGGCAGGGGGCCGGATCAGCCCCAGCATTTT. This codes for CASSFGRGPDQPQHF.

The chain uses TRBV9 and TRBJ2-5; the match to TRBD2 covers 11 bases. The CDR3 runs 14 residues. Trimming took 3 bases from V and 4 from J; bases not matched to a gene: 2. Germline V gene data show CDR1 as SGDLS and CDR2 as YYNGEE. The CDR3 coding sequence is TGTGCCAGCAGCGCCACTAGCGGGGGAGAGACCCAGTACTTC. It is translated as CASSATSGGETQYF.

This clone occurred a few times. The CDR3 spells CASSLRTAYNEQFF. In nucleotides, the CDR3 is TGTGCCAGCTCACTCCGGACAGCCTACAATGAGCAGTTCTTC. The V and J genes are TRBV18 and TRBJ2-1, with D maybe TRBD1 (6 bases). From germline, CDR1 is KGHSH and CDR2 LQKENI. V lost 4 bases and J lost 2, with 9 bases in between. This CDR3 spans 14 amino acids. Based on the CDR3 plus reference TRBV18 and TRBJ2-1, the full variable domain is NAGVMQNPRHLVRRRGQEARLRCSPMKGHSHVYWYRQLPEEGLKFMVYLQKENIIDESGMPKERFSAEFPKEGPSILRIQQVVRGDSAAYFCASSLRTAYNEQFFGPGTRLTVL.

V and J are TRBV5-1 and TRBJ2-3; TRBD1 aligns across 7 bases. The germline V gene has CDR1 SGHRS and CDR2 YFSETQ. The CDR3 has 17 residues. The junction had 17 bases not matched to a gene; V was cut back by 4 bases and J by 6 bases. Here the CDR3 reads CASSLARGRITTDTQYF. CDR3 bases: TGCGCCAGCAGCCTTGCCAGGGGGAGAATAACGACGGATACGCAGTATTTT.

This rearrangement joins TRBV5-1 to TRBJ2-7, with TRBD1 matching over 10 bases. CDR1 is SGHRS and CDR2 is YFSETQ in the germline V gene. V shed 2 bases, J shed 2 bases, and the junction held 4 bases outside the gene matches. The CDR3 consists of 15 residues. The CDR3 bases are TGCGCCAGCAGCTTACAGGGACAGGGGCCCTACGAGCAGTACTTC. Residues: CASSLQGQGPYEQYF. Together with reference TRBV5-1 and TRBJ2-7, the CDR3 gives the full variable domain: KAGVTQTPRYLIKTRGQQVTLSCSPISGHRSVSWYQQTPGQGLQFLFEYFSETQRNKGNFPGRFSGRQFSNSRSEMNVSTLELGDSALYLCASSLQGQGPYEQYFGPGTRLTVT.

This clone came up a few times. V gene TRBV2 combines with J gene TRBJ1-6; D is uncertain. CDR1 is SNHLY and CDR2 is FYNNEI in the germline V gene. Trimming left V 2 bases short and J 2 bases short, with 7 bases between. CDR3 size: 15 residues. The CDR3: CASSESRTYNSPLHF. In DNA form, the CDR3 reads TGTGCCAGCAGTGAATCGCGGACCTATAATTCACCCCTCCACTTT.

This clone was counted once. The sample carries other DNA sequences with the same CDR3. The chain uses TRBV6-1 and TRBJ2-7; D is ambiguous. Germline-derived CDR1 and CDR2 are MNHNS and SASEGT. The CDR3 has 12 amino acids. V lost 2 bases and J lost 3, with 5 bases in between. The CDR3 spells CASSELSYEQYF. CDR3 bases: TGTGCCAGCAGTGAATTGAGCTACGAGCAGTACTTC.

V usage is TRBV30 and J usage is TRBJ2-4; tentative D call: TRBD2 (5 bases). The CDR3 is 12 residues long. CDR1 is GTSNPN and CDR2 is SVGIG in the germline V gene (reference sequence). Trimming took 0 bases from V and 7 from J, leaving 7 bases between them. The CDR3 protein is CAWSVTGNIQYF. The DNA of the CDR3 is TGTGCCTGGAGTGTAACGGGGAACATTCAGTACTTC.

As DNA, the CDR3 is TGTGCCAGCAGTTGGACAGACTCTGGGGCCAACGTCCTGACTTTC. This sequence encodes CASSWTDSGANVLTF. V gene TRBV6-5 combines with J gene TRBJ2-6; weak D call: TRBD1 (6 bases). V lost 4 bases and J lost 0, with 7 bases in between. The CDR3 spans 15 residues. Germline CDR1 and CDR2: MNHEY and SVGAGI.

The V and J genes are TRBV6-6 and TRBJ2-7, with 10 bases matching TRBD2. CDR3 size: 15 residues. Per the germline V gene, CDR1 is MNHNY and CDR2 is SVGAGI (reference sequence). V dropped 7 bases and J dropped 5; count of bases not matched to a gene: 11. The CDR3 protein is CASTNSGRLWDEQYF. CDR3 DNA sequence: TGTGCCAGCACCAATAGCGGGAGGCTTTGGGACGAGCAGTACTTC.

The chain carries TRBV28 and TRBJ1-5; TRBD1 might be the D (6 bases). The V gene's germline CDR1 is MDHEN and CDR2 SYDVKM. This CDR3 has 16 amino acids. Trimming shortened V by 6 bases and J by 1 base, and 16 bases separated the two germline ends. The CDR3 coding sequence is TGTGCCAGCAGCCGGGGGGGCGGGGTGAGCAATCAGCCCCAGCATTTT. This gives the protein CASSRGGGVSNQPQHF.

In its sample, this clone was seen a few times. The chain is built from TRBV9 and TRBJ2-1; 11 bases are shared with TRBD1. This CDR3 has 16 residues. Germline trimming cut 4 bases from V and 2 bases from J; bases unmatched to any gene: 5. The germline CDR1 and CDR2 sequences are SGDLS and YYNGEE. CDR3 coding DNA: TGTGCCAGCAGCCGGACAGGGGGCCTTACCTACAATGAGCAGTTCTTC. This encodes CASSRTGGLTYNEQFF.

V and J are TRBV11-2 and TRBJ2-7; possible D gene TRBD1, 6 bases. Trimming left V 5 bases short and J 0 bases short, with 14 bases between. Germline V gene sequence: CDR1 SGHAT, CDR2 FQNNGV. This CDR3 contains 15 residues. In DNA form, the CDR3 reads TGTGCCAGCAGCCGATTACAGGGCAGCTCCTACGAGCAGTACTTC. Translation: CASSRLQGSSYEQYF.

This chain connects TRBV7-2 to TRBJ2-7, with TRBD1 identical over 7 bases. J lost 2 bases, V lost 3 bases, and 7 bases had no gene match. CDR1 and CDR2 (germline): SGHTA, FQGNSA. The CDR3 is made up of 15 amino acids. The CDR3 region has the DNA TGTGCCAGCAGCTTTCGGACAGGCGGCGCCTACGAGCAGTACTTC. Its protein is CASSFRTGGAYEQYF.

The chain employs TRBV7-6 and TRBJ1-1; maybe TRBD1 (6 bases). The CDR3 has 14 amino acids. V was trimmed by 5 bases and J by 9 bases, leaving 19 bases between them. Germline values: CDR1 SGHVS, CDR2 FNYEAQ. The CDR3 nucleotides read TGTGCCAGCAGCCCTGCCCAAACAGGGCCTAAAGCTTTCTTT. Amino acids: CASSPAQTGPKAFF.

The chain carries TRBV2 and TRBJ2-1; the D gene is possibly TRBD2 (6 bases). The CDR3 is 13 amino acids. Germline lookup yields CDR1 SNHLY and CDR2 FYNNEI. The ends were cut back, 8 bases at V and 3 bases at J, with 11 bases in the middle. The CDR3 loop is CASSLAVYNEQFF. The CDR3, as DNA: TGTGCCAGCTCGTTAGCGGTCTACAATGAGCAGTTCTTC.

The rearrangement uses TRBV14 and TRBJ2-2; TRBD2 might be the D (7 bases). V gave up 4 bases and J gave up 5 bases, with 14 bases separating them. This CDR3 is 15 amino acids long. Germline-derived CDR1 and CDR2 are SGHDN and FVKESK. In DNA, the CDR3 is TGTGCCAGCAGCCCCTGGGGGGGCCTAACCGGGGAGCTGTTTTTT. It specifies CASSPWGGLTGELFF.

This clone has only a few counts. The rearrangement links TRBV2 to TRBJ2-2; TRBD1 might be the D (6 bases). The CDR3 is 13 residues long. V was shortened by 8 bases and J by 1 base, with 8 bases between the two germline ends. The V gene's germline CDR1 is SNHLY and CDR2 FYNNEI. CDR3 loop: CASVGQNTGELFF. CDR3 DNA: TGTGCCAGCGTGGGACAGAACACCGGGGAGCTGTTTTTT.

This sequence joins TRBV4-1 and TRBJ2-3, with TRBD2 as a possible D gene (6 bases). Germline V gene lookup returns CDR1 MGHRA and CDR2 YSYEKL. The CDR3 has 19 amino acids. Trimming removed 4 bases from V and 0 bases from J, with 23 bases in between. The CDR3 DNA follows: TGCGCCAGCAGCCCCACAAGGAGGGCTAGGGCATCTAGCACAGATACGCAGTATTTT. Encoded protein: CASSPTRRARASSTDTQYF.

A note on this clone: Mismatch with germline at one junction end may stem from a read error. This chain connects TRBV7-9 to TRBJ2-5, with D possibly being TRBD2 (5 bases). The CDR3 is 11 residues long. Germline CDR1 reads SEHNR; CDR2 reads FQNEAQ (reference sequence). The CDR3 loop reads CSSAPGETQYF. The CDR3 nucleotides are TGTTCCAGCGCCCCGGGGGAGACCCAGTACTTC.

V usage is TRBV15 and J usage is TRBJ1-2; D might be TRBD1 (6 bases). The CDR3 is made up of 15 amino acids. CDR1 is LNHNV and CDR2 is YYDKDF in the germline V gene (reference sequence). Trimming pared 0 bases from V and 5 bases from J, leaving 13 bases between. The CDR3 loop reads CATSRDRGGQYGYTF. CDR3 sequence (DNA): TGTGCCACCAGCAGAGACCGGGGGGGGCAATATGGCTACACCTTC.